The 7 T cell receptor beta chains in this list originate from one sample, sequenced in a study of OX40 agonist ivuxolimab in advanced cancers. Libraries were built with the immunoSEQ multiplex PCR assay. This immuneACCESS table, as held by TCRdb, lists in-frame sequences with V and J called but not all clones. Of the missing ones, under half trace to an unresolved V gene in checked studies; the others have no known cause. The sample includes tens of thousands of clones, with roughly 80% observed a single time. About 4.6% of the sample is held by the ten biggest clonotypes. Material: CD4+ or CD8+ T cells sorted from blood, obtained in a trial of the OX40 agonist ivuxolimab. These receptors all come from an adult with an advanced solid tumor such as melanoma, head and neck, liver or kidney cancer.

The CDR3 sequence is CASSGIAGGRETQYF. In nucleotides, the CDR3 is TGTGCCAGCAGTGGGATAGCGGGGGGACGGGAGACCCAGTACTTC. The chain couples TRBV2 to TRBJ2-5; 10 nucleotides line up with TRBD2. V lost 4 bases, J lost 5 bases, and 7 bases stayed unmatched. The CDR3 has 15 amino acids. Per the germline V gene, CDR1 is SNHLY and CDR2 is FYNNEI.

The chain uses TRBV7-9 and TRBJ1-2, with TRBD1 as a possible D gene (5 bases). The CDR3 consists of 13 residues. Deletions cut 3 bases from V and 1 base from J, with 6 bases between. Germline lookup yields CDR1 SEHNR and CDR2 FQNEAQ (reference sequence). For the CDR3, the DNA is TGTGCCAGCAGCTTTGGGGGTAACTATGGCTACACCTTC. Encoded protein: CASSFGGNYGYTF.

This clone was counted once. The chain joins TRBV6-5 to TRBJ1-2, with 7 bases lining up with TRBD1. The V gene's germline CDR1 is MNHEY and CDR2 SVGAGI. Trimming cost V 2 bases and J 7 bases; bases outside gene matches: 7. The CDR3 length is 14 residues. In DNA, the CDR3 is TGTGCCAGCAGTTACCTACAGGGGTTTGCTGGCTACACCTTC. Residues: CASSYLQGFAGYTF.

The chain employs TRBV30 and TRBJ2-7, with D perhaps matching TRBD1 (6 bases). Germline CDR1 and CDR2: GTSNPN and SVGIG (reference sequence). Trimming cost V 2 bases and J 2 bases, with 16 bases left between them. The CDR3 consists of 15 residues. CDR3 coding DNA: TGTGCCTGGAGTATCCCCGAGGACAGCCCCTACGAGCAGTACTTC. Amino acids: CAWSIPEDSPYEQYF.

In its sample, this clone was seen a few times. Additional DNA sequences in this sample encode the identical CDR3. V is TRBV20-1 and J is TRBJ1-2; no clear D gene. Germline loops: CDR1 DFQATT, CDR2 SNEGSKA (reference sequence). V dropped 3 bases and J dropped 3 bases, with 5 bases sitting between them. The CDR3 runs 11 residues. The CDR3 region has the DNA TGCAGTGCTAGCTCCGACTATGGCTACACCTTC. It specifies CSASSDYGYTF.

The J gene is TRBJ1-5, the V gene TRBV2, with D uncertain. CDR1 is SNHLY, CDR2 FYNNEI, per germline. The length of the CDR3 is 15 residues. Trimming removed 5 bases from V and 7 bases from J, with 18 bases in between. In DNA form, the CDR3 reads TGTGCCAGCAGTACCGATGACACCGTTCTGCAGCCCCAGCATTTT. This encodes CASSTDDTVLQPQHF.

The rearrangement links TRBV4-2 to TRBJ1-2; 8 bases are shared with TRBD1. Germline values: CDR1 LGHNA, CDR2 YNFKEQ. The CDR3 runs 13 residues. V was pared by 3 bases and J by 8 bases, with 5 bases of the junction left unmatched. CDR3 sequence: CASSQQGAGGYTF. The CDR3 DNA follows: TGTGCCAGCAGCCAGCAGGGGGCAGGCGGCTACACCTTC.